The entry below gives a single T cell receptor (beta chain) sequence along with its context. Its antigen remains unidentified. This record belongs to a study of cytomegalovirus exposure and HLA in healthy donors. Study summary: Sequencing of 150 million to 200 million T cells in an earlier analysis found around 120 million unique TCR beta sequences.

At collection, donors were nominally healthy, but unrecorded immune exposures were probable. General study points: Most TCR beta V segments were productive about 90% or about 30% of the time in an earlier analysis. An observed cluster of highly shared sequence variants was recorded as a likely sequencing artifact.

The PCR ran on 60 Vbeta and 13 Jbeta primers. Profiling relied on immunoSEQ multiplex PCR, and the TCRdb table lists in-frame clones only, not all of them. In the table there are more than 150,000 clones, 70% to 80% of which are singletons. Germline loops: CDR1 SGHVS, CDR2 FQNEAQ. After removal of 1 base from V and 2 bases from J, the junction contained 6 bases not matched to a gene. The CDR3 is 16 residues long. The sequence derives from a man aged 35 to 55 in good health and CMV-seronegative. The sequencing input was PBMCs. This chain joins TRBV7-8 and TRBJ2-3; 7 nucleotides align to TRBD2. CDR3 sequence reads: CASSLDTRLATDTQYF. CDR3 bases: TGTGCCAGCAGCTTAGATACTCGACTAGCCACAGATACGCAGTATTTT.